The 7 T cell receptor beta chains reported below all come from one sample, sequenced in a study of shared clonotypes between healthy human individuals. Repertoires were generated with immunoSEQ multiplex PCR, while TCRdb's copy carries only in-frame clones and drops some. The top ten hold roughly 0.14% of the sample, which has roughly 2.6 million clones, roughly 92% seen once. The material sequenced was naive CD4+ T cells sorted from blood. Subset of the sample: CD45RA+ positively selected. The receptor source for this set is a man between 18 and 35 years old in good health.

The chain couples TRBV28 to TRBJ2-7; 7 bases are a match to TRBD2. The germline CDR1 and CDR2 sequences are MDHEN and SYDVKM. CDR3 size: 15 residues. V lost 3 bases to trimming and J lost 1 base; unmatched junction nucleotides: 6. The CDR3 loop reads CASSLLAGPSYEQYF. The CDR3 DNA is TGTGCCAGCAGTTTGTTAGCGGGCCCTTCCTACGAGCAGTACTTC.

Concerning this clone: Within the sample, other DNA sequences also encode this same CDR3. The rearrangement uses TRBV19 and TRBJ1-2; 8 bases align to TRBD1. With 5 bases clipped from V and 2 bases from J, the junction kept 7 bases outside the gene matches. CDR3 size: 15 residues. Germline CDR1 reads LNHDA; CDR2 reads SQIVND (reference sequence). The CDR3, as DNA: TGTGCCAGTAGTCCGGGGACAGGTGGGAACTATGGCTACACCTTC. This translates into CASSPGTGGNYGYTF.

V is TRBV5-1 and J is TRBJ1-1; tentative D call: TRBD1 (5 bases). Germline loops: CDR1 SGHRS, CDR2 YFSETQ. This CDR3 spans 16 amino acids. V was clipped by 3 bases and J by 1 base, with 16 bases between them. CDR3 nucleotide sequence: TGCGCCAGCAGCTCCCCACGGGGGATGGGGAACACTGAAGCTTTCTTT. It translates to CASSSPRGMGNTEAFF.

This clone was counted a few times. The rearrangement joins TRBV30 to TRBJ1-6; no clear D. Germline lookup yields CDR1 GTSNPN and CDR2 SVGIG (reference sequence). The CDR3 has 15 residues. CDR3 sequence reads: CASAKTGTIPSPLHF. CDR3 nucleotide sequence: TGTGCTTCCGCCAAAACGGGCACAATACCTTCACCCCTCCACTTT.

The V call is TRBV7-2, the J call TRBJ1-1, with 7 bases identical to TRBD1. Germline V gene lookup returns CDR1 SGHTA and CDR2 FQGNSA. The CDR3 covers 15 residues. J was trimmed by 4 bases and V by 5 bases; bases with no gene match: 10. The CDR3 reads CASSPLYRGPTEAFF. CDR3 DNA sequence: TGTGCCAGCAGCCCACTTTACAGGGGCCCCACTGAAGCTTTCTTT. The variable domain in full, with the rest retrieved from reference TRBV7-2 and TRBJ1-1, is GAGVSQSPSNKVTEKGKDVELRCDPISGHTALYWYRQSLGQGLEFLIYFQGNSAPDKSGLPSDRFSAERTGGSVSTLTIQRTQQEDSAVYLCASSPLYRGPTEAFFGQGTRLTVV.

This chain joins TRBV12-5 and TRBJ1-6; 7 positions agree with TRBD1. Trimming took 1 base from V and 8 from J; bases not matched to a gene: 8. The CDR3 has 16 residues. Germline V gene data show CDR1 as LGHNT and CDR2 as FRNRAP. The CDR3 is CASGLGNRGGDSPLHF. In DNA form, the CDR3 reads TGTGCTAGTGGTTTGGGGAACAGGGGTGGGGATTCACCCCTCCACTTT.

The count of this clone is one. The same CDR3 can be traced to other DNA sequences in this sample. The chain recombines TRBV2 with TRBJ2-7, with TRBD1 identical over 11 bases. Germline V gene sequence: CDR1 SNHLY, CDR2 FYNNEI. Unmatched junction bases numbered 3, after V lost 7 bases and J lost 4 bases. The CDR3 contains 13 residues. Here the CDR3 DNA reads TGTGCCAGCACGGGGACAGGGGGATACGAGCAGTACTTC. Translating gives CASTGTGGYEQYF.